This T cell receptor beta chain derives from a study of identical twins. Overall study findings and caveats: Fewer insertions were carried by abundant cord blood beta clonotypes, but none was seen in memory repertoires.

This clonotype turned up a few times. Antigen specificity is unknown. Unique molecular identifiers were present on cDNA, and template switching added a universal primer site. TCRdb recomputed calls from the 5' RACE reads with MiXCR, one row per CDR3 protein. The table lists approximately 1.8 million distinct CDR3 sequences, roughly 35% of them singletons. The CDR3 extends over 14 amino acids. Trimming at V came to 2 bases and at J to 6 bases, leaving 4 bases not matched to a gene. The source of this sequence is a newborn girl in good health. J is TRBJ2-1 and V is TRBV12-3 or TRBV12-4; the match to TRBD2 covers 7 bases. Sample: cord blood. The CDR3 region has the DNA TGTGCCAGCAGTTTAACCGGGACTATCAATGAGCAGTTCTTC. Residues: CASSLTGTINEQFF.